Below, 32 T cell receptor beta chains from the same sample are listed, as sequenced in a study of shared clonotypes between healthy human individuals (dated by TCRdb to 2018 to 2021). The library was produced with the immunoSEQ multiplex PCR assay. The table comes from immuneACCESS by way of TCRdb, which keeps in-frame sequences with V and J called. Part of the clones is missing from these tables; in studies checked, under half for an unresolved V gene and the rest for unknown reasons. This sample lists about 1.5 million clones; around 95% were detected once. Roughly 1.2% of the sample lies in the top ten. The sequencing sample was made of naive CD4+ T cells sorted from blood. According to the study, the label for this sample's cell subset or site signals: CD45RA+ positively selected. The receptor source for this set is a man under 40 in good health.

This chain uses TRBV5-1 with TRBJ2-1; D is tentatively TRBD1 or TRBD2 (5 bases each). Trimming took 2 bases from V and 8 from J, leaving 14 bases between them. Germline V lookup: CDR1 SGHRS, CDR2 YFSETQ. This CDR3 region has 14 residues. CDR3 region: CASSFGAHPDEQFF. The CDR3 coding sequence is TGCGCCAGCAGCTTCGGGGCGCATCCGGATGAGCAGTTCTTC.

The V and J genes are TRBV18 and TRBJ1-4; D perhaps matches TRBD1 (5 bases). The V end lost 3 bases, the J end lost 8 bases, and 16 bases lay between the germline ends. The CDR3 length is 15 residues. Per the germline V gene, CDR1 is KGHSH and CDR2 is LQKENI. The CDR3 region is CASSPPGGRMEKLFF. The CDR3 coding sequence is TGTGCCAGCTCACCCCCCGGGGGTAGGATGGAAAAACTGTTTTTT.

The chain links TRBV5-1 to TRBJ1-4; no clear D. This CDR3 comprises 15 residues. The V end was cut by 0 bases, the J end by 3 bases, with 9 bases between. Looked up from germline, CDR1 is SGHRS and CDR2 is YFSETQ. The CDR3 nucleotides are TGCGCCAGCAGCTTGGAAGCAGAACCTAATGAAAAACTGTTTTTT. Protein product: CASSLEAEPNEKLFF. Full variable domain (missing parts from reference TRBV5-1 and TRBJ1-4): KAGVTQTPRYLIKTRGQQVTLSCSPISGHRSVSWYQQTPGQGLQFLFEYFSETQRNKGNFPGRFSGRQFSNSRSEMNVSTLELGDSALYLCASSLEAEPNEKLFFGSGTQLSVL.

J is TRBJ1-2 and V is TRBV18; a possible D gene is TRBD1 (5 bases). Germline V CDR1 and CDR2: KGHSH, LQKENI. This CDR3 is built from 15 residues. The V gene lost 3 bases and the J gene lost 5 bases, with 16 bases spanning the gap. Written as DNA, the CDR3 is TGTGCCAGCTCACCCACAGCCGGGACGGCTTATGGCTACACCTTC. It yields the protein CASSPTAGTAYGYTF.

Details on this clone: The junction shows a germline mismatch at one end, possibly a read error. At the DNA level, this CDR3 is encoded by other sequences in the same sample as well. The chain joins TRBV2 to TRBJ2-3, with D perhaps TRBD2 (6 bases). Germline CDR1 and CDR2: SNHLY and FYNNEI. The CDR3 has 15 amino acids. The CDR3 DNA reads as TGTGCTAGCAGTTTAGGACTACCCCGCACAGATACGCAGTATTTT. Its translation: CASSLGLPRTDTQYF.

V is TRBV7-9 and J is TRBJ2-1; D is possibly TRBD1 (5 bases). Trimming took 5 bases from V and 7 from J, leaving 15 bases between them. The CDR3 is 14 residues long. Germline assignment: CDR1 SEHNR and CDR2 FQNEAQ (reference sequence). The CDR3, as DNA: TGTGCCAGCAGCCCTAAAAACCAGGGAAATGAGCAGTTCTTC. The encoded protein is CASSPKNQGNEQFF.

The sample holds one count of this clone. The chain has TRBV6-1 and TRBJ1-1, with D maybe TRBD1 (6 bases). This CDR3 comprises 13 residues. Germline CDR1 and CDR2: MNHNS and SASEGT. V was trimmed by 8 bases and J by 5 bases, leaving 15 bases between them. This CDR3 is CASGQFFTTEAFF. CDR3 DNA: TGTGCCAGCGGACAGTTCTTCACGACTGAAGCTTTCTTT.

The rearrangement joins TRBV19 to TRBJ1-2; D is perhaps TRBD1 (5 bases). V lost 3 bases to trimming and J lost 4 bases, with 15 bases between them. Germline loops: CDR1 LNHDA, CDR2 SQIVND (reference sequence). The CDR3 spans 15 residues. The CDR3 nucleotides are TGTGCCAGTAGTATGGCAGACAGCTTGCTCTATGGCTACACCTTC. As protein: CASSMADSLLYGYTF.

The chain is built from TRBV19 and TRBJ1-2; D ambiguous. Trimming removed 6 bases at V and 2 bases at J, with 13 bases between. The CDR3 contains 14 residues. Germline CDR1 reads LNHDA; CDR2 reads SQIVND (reference sequence). The CDR3 reads CASSTTARNYGYTF. CDR3 nucleotides: TGTGCCAGTAGCACTACGGCCAGAAACTATGGCTACACCTTC.

The chain combines TRBV6-5 with TRBJ2-1; tentatively, D is TRBD2 (6 bases). V lost 6 bases and J 8 bases, leaving 20 bases between the germline ends. Per the germline V gene, CDR1 is MNHEY and CDR2 is SVGAGI. This CDR3 is 15 amino acids long. The CDR3 DNA sequence: TGTGCCAGCAGCAAGTGGCGGGAAGGGAGTGATGAGCAGTTCTTC. It translates to CASSKWREGSDEQFF.

In this sample, this clone turned up once. The V gene is TRBV2, the J gene TRBJ2-7, with TRBD2 as a possible D gene (6 bases). V was pared by 7 bases and J by 4 bases, with 20 bases between. Germline V gene data show CDR1 as SNHLY and CDR2 as FYNNEI. The CDR3 sequence is 15 residues long. DNA of the CDR3: TGTGCCAGCACTCCGGGACTGTCAAGTATGTACGAGCAGTACTTC. This translates into CASTPGLSSMYEQYF. The full variable domain, rest sourced from reference TRBV2 and TRBJ2-7, is EPEVTQTPSHQVTQMGQEVILRCVPISNHLYFYWYRQILGQKVEFLVSFYNNEISEKSEIFDDQFSVERPDGSNFTLKIRSTKLEDSAMYFCASTPGLSSMYEQYFGPGTRLTVT.

The V call is TRBV18, the J call TRBJ1-3; the D gene is possibly TRBD1 (5 bases). The CDR3 length is 15 residues. Germline V lookup: CDR1 KGHSH, CDR2 LQKENI. The V end lost 3 bases, the J end lost 2 bases, and 11 bases lay between the germline ends. CDR3 region: CASSPTTEAGNTIYF. In DNA, the CDR3 is TGTGCCAGCTCACCCACGACAGAAGCTGGAAACACCATATATTTT. Looking up the rest from reference TRBV18 and TRBJ1-3 gives the full variable domain: NAGVMQNPRHLVRRRGQEARLRCSPMKGHSHVYWYRQLPEEGLKFMVYLQKENIIDESGMPKERFSAEFPKEGPSILRIQQVVRGDSAAYFCASSPTTEAGNTIYFGEGSWLTVV.

J is TRBJ2-3 and V is TRBV6-1, with a tentative D call TRBD1 (5 bases). CDR3 length equals 17 residues. V shed 2 bases and J shed 0 bases, with 15 bases lying between them. Germline values: CDR1 MNHNS, CDR2 SASEGT. The CDR3 nucleotides are TGTGCCAGCAGTGAAACCTCAACAGGAGCCAGCACAGATACGCAGTATTTT. Translating it yields CASSETSTGASTDTQYF.

V is TRBV23-1 and J is TRBJ2-5; D might be TRBD1 (5 bases). TRBV23-1 is identified as an open reading frame with a role that is uncertain. This CDR3 spans 15 amino acids. The germline V and J ends were trimmed by 0 bases and 4 bases, with 12 bases remaining between them. As DNA, the CDR3 is TGCGCCAGCAGTCAATCGGGAACAAGGGGAGAGACCCAGTACTTC. As protein: CASSQSGTRGETQYF.

CDR3 sequence reads: CASSLWDRGRPPTGELFF. The CDR3 coding sequence is TGTGCCAGCAGCTTATGGGACAGGGGGCGCCCCCCCACCGGGGAGCTGTTTTTT. V is TRBV11-3 and J is TRBJ2-2, with 12 bases lining up with TRBD1. The CDR3 consists of 18 residues. V was pared by 2 bases and J by 4 bases, with 8 bases of the junction left unmatched. In germline, CDR1 is SGHNT, CDR2 YENEEA.

This chain uses TRBV5-1 with TRBJ2-7; 7 bases are shared with TRBD2. Germline V gene data show CDR1 as SGHRS and CDR2 as YFSETQ. The ends lost 4 bases at V and 3 bases at J; junction bases unmatched: 7. This CDR3 has 14 residues. The CDR3 DNA sequence: TGCGCCAGCAGCACCGGGACTACCCTCTACGAGCAGTACTTC. It translates to CASSTGTTLYEQYF. Variable domain in full (rest from reference TRBV5-1 and TRBJ2-7): KAGVTQTPRYLIKTRGQQVTLSCSPISGHRSVSWYQQTPGQGLQFLFEYFSETQRNKGNFPGRFSGRQFSNSRSEMNVSTLELGDSALYLCASSTGTTLYEQYFGPGTRLTVT.

The genes are TRBV6-1 and TRBJ2-1; the D gene is possibly TRBD1 (6 bases). V lost 4 bases and J 5 bases, leaving 12 bases between the germline ends. The CDR3 has 14 residues. In germline, CDR1 is MNHNS, CDR2 SASEGT. In DNA, the CDR3 is TGTGCCAGCAGTGCCGGGACAACAAACAATGAGCAGTTCTTC. It translates to CASSAGTTNNEQFF.

The rearrangement uses TRBV5-1 and TRBJ2-5, with D possibly matching TRBD1 (5 bases). V was shortened by 4 bases and J by 2 bases, with 15 bases between the two germline ends. The CDR3 spans 15 residues. Germline CDR1 SGHRS, CDR2 YFSETQ. CDR3 protein: CASSRNQGQQETQYF. CDR3 in DNA: TGCGCCAGCAGCAGGAATCAGGGTCAGCAAGAGACCCAGTACTTC.

The chain combines TRBV28 with TRBJ1-2, with 11 bases fitting TRBD1. The CDR3 runs 17 residues. V lost 5 bases, J lost 4 bases, and 12 bases stayed unmatched. Germline values: CDR1 MDHEN, CDR2 SYDVKM. CDR3: CASSETGQGGRLYGYTF. The CDR3 DNA reads TGTGCCAGCAGTGAAACGGGACAGGGGGGGAGGCTCTATGGCTACACCTTC.

The rearrangement joins TRBV9 to TRBJ2-1; 7 bases line up with TRBD2. Germline assignment: CDR1 SGDLS and CDR2 YYNGEE. CDR3 length: 17 amino acids. The trim removed 4 bases at V and 4 bases at J, leaving 14 bases unmatched. CDR3 in DNA: TGTGCCAGCAGCCTCTCCAGTCGGGGAGGGCTTTACAATGAGCAGTTCTTC. Protein sequence: CASSLSSRGGLYNEQFF.

CDR3 protein: CASLAGGHNEQFF. The CDR3 DNA sequence: TGTGCCTCACTAGCGGGGGGGCACAATGAGCAGTTCTTC. This chain joins TRBV4-2 and TRBJ2-1; 13 bases are a match to TRBD2. This CDR3 spans 13 amino acids. CDR1 LGHNA and CDR2 YNFKEQ come from the germline V gene. The ends lost 11 bases at V and 5 bases at J; junction bases unmatched: 3.

The J gene is TRBJ2-6, the V gene TRBV27; D is uncertain. V was cut by 0 bases and J by 3 bases, with 6 bases left in between. The length of the CDR3 is 15 residues. Per germline, CDR1 MNHEY and CDR2 SMNVEV (reference sequence). This chain's CDR3 is CASSLSGFGANVLTF. The CDR3 DNA is TGTGCCAGCAGTTTATCCGGGTTTGGGGCCAACGTCCTGACTTTC.

The rearrangement links TRBV7-9 to TRBJ2-1; 12 bases are shared with TRBD2. The CDR3 sequence is 15 residues long. Germline CDR1 SEHNR, CDR2 FQNEAQ (reference sequence). The V and J ends lost 11 bases and 5 bases, in that order; junction bases with no gene match: 10. The CDR3 sequence: CAGGSGLAGDNEQFF. The DNA of the CDR3 is TGTGCCGGGGGATCGGGACTAGCGGGCGACAATGAGCAGTTCTTC.

The CDR3 coding sequence is TGTGCCAGCAGCCCGCTGGGGAGCGGAGTGGAGTACAATGAGCAGTTCTTC. Encoded protein: CASSPLGSGVEYNEQFF. This chain joins TRBV7-9 and TRBJ2-1; D may be TRBD2 (5 bases). Trimming took off 5 bases at V and 4 bases at J, with 21 bases between the two ends. The CDR3 length is 17 residues. CDR1 SEHNR and CDR2 FQNEAQ come from the germline V gene (reference sequence).

The V gene is TRBV7-6, the J gene TRBJ1-1; D gene ambiguous. Per the germline V gene, CDR1 is SGHVS and CDR2 is FNYEAQ. Trimming pared 1 base from V and 1 base from J, leaving 7 bases between. The CDR3 consists of 14 residues. The CDR3 here is CASSLGEANTEAFF. The CDR3 nucleotides read TGTGCCAGCAGCTTAGGTGAAGCGAACACTGAAGCTTTCTTT.

The V and J genes are TRBV25-1 and TRBJ1-1, with D hard to call. CDR3 length: 13 amino acids. With 1 base removed from V and 7 bases from J, the gap between germline ends came to 10 bases. Germline V gives CDR1 MGHDK, CDR2 SYGVNS. The DNA of the CDR3 is TGTGCCAGCAGTGAATCGGGAATTGGTGAAGCTTTCTTT. Protein product: CASSESGIGEAFF.

The rearrangement uses TRBV18 and TRBJ2-7; tentatively, D is TRBD1 or TRBD2 (5 bases each). Germline V gives CDR1 KGHSH, CDR2 LQKENI. The CDR3 spans 16 residues. The germline V and J ends were trimmed by 6 bases and 0 bases, with 18 bases remaining between them. DNA of the CDR3: TGTGCCAGCTCGCTACTTGTTGGGGGTCCCTCCTACGAGCAGTACTTC. Protein product: CASSLLVGGPSYEQYF. Full variable domain (remainder filled in from reference TRBV18 and TRBJ2-7): NAGVMQNPRHLVRRRGQEARLRCSPMKGHSHVYWYRQLPEEGLKFMVYLQKENIIDESGMPKERFSAEFPKEGPSILRIQQVVRGDSAAYFCASSLLVGGPSYEQYFGPGTRLTVT.

This chain joins TRBV15 and TRBJ2-2, with TRBD1 as a possible D gene (6 bases). CDR1 and CDR2 (germline): LNHNV, YYDKDF (reference sequence). CDR3 length: 19 residues. Trimming left V 0 bases short and J 0 bases short, with 17 bases between. CDR3 sequence (DNA): TGTGCCACCAGCAGAGATCCCCTACCGGGACAAACGAACACCGGGGAGCTGTTTTTT. Protein sequence: CATSRDPLPGQTNTGELFF.

The chain combines TRBV28 with TRBJ1-5; 8 bases align to TRBD1. The ends lost 4 bases at V and 0 bases at J; junction bases unmatched: 17. CDR3 size: 20 residues. Germline CDR1 MDHEN, CDR2 SYDVKM. CDR3 DNA sequence: TGTGCCAGCAGTTCCTCATTTACAGGGGGTCAGCGTTATAGCAATCAGCCCCAGCATTTT. Protein product: CASSSSFTGGQRYSNQPQHF.

This chain links TRBV6-1 with TRBJ2-3; D possibly matches TRBD1 or TRBD2 (6 bases each). V lost 7 bases and J lost 3, with 17 bases in between. Germline V lookup: CDR1 MNHNS, CDR2 SASEGT. The CDR3 runs 15 residues. CDR3 DNA: TGTGCCAGCAAGCTTCCCGGAGGGGGTACAGATACGCAGTATTTT. The encoded protein is CASKLPGGGTDTQYF.

In the case of this clone: The identical CDR3 is also encoded by other nucleotide sequences in the sample. This rearrangement joins TRBV9 to TRBJ1-1; D is possibly TRBD1 (5 bases). Trimming stripped 0 bases from V and 1 base from J, with 10 bases between. The CDR3 consists of 15 residues. The germline V gene encodes CDR1 SGDLS and CDR2 YYNGEE. The CDR3 DNA is TGTGCCAGCAGCGTAGTGGGGGTTGGGAACACTGAAGCTTTCTTT. Translation: CASSVVGVGNTEAFF.

The V call is TRBV19, the J call TRBJ1-1, with TRBD1 matching over 7 bases. Trimming removed 6 bases from V and 8 bases from J; junction bases left unmatched: 15. This CDR3 has 15 residues. Germline V gene lookup returns CDR1 LNHDA and CDR2 SQIVND (reference sequence). CDR3 amino acids: CASRAIDRAASEAFF. The CDR3, as DNA: TGTGCCAGTAGGGCAATAGACAGGGCCGCATCGGAAGCTTTCTTT.